This TCR beta chain was sequenced for a study of PD-1 blockade in classical Hodgkin lymphoma (dated by TCRdb to the early 2020s). About the full investigation: The study used TCR beta sequencing and CyTOF to define a peripheral blood immune signature of response to PD-1 blockade in classical Hodgkin lymphoma.

The research as a whole found: Baseline TCR diversity was reported to be lower in newly diagnosed patients than in healthy donors and to be lower still in relapsed/refractory patients. The study was limited to a single clinical trial cohort, and causes of repertoire differences, possibly disease activity or prior therapy, remained undefined.

Genomic DNA was isolated using the Qiagen DNeasy kit from unsorted PBMCs as well as from negatively selected CD4+ and CD8+ fractions. TCR beta CDR3 regions were amplified by immunoSEQ multiplex PCR using primers annealing to V and J segments. Amplification bias was minimized using a synthetic immune receptor repertoire, and residual bias was removed computationally after sequencing. Per the original workflow: Repertoire diversity was quantified as the Shannon entropy index using custom Python scripts. The unsorted, CD4+ and CD8+ repertoires were each analyzed separately, with the exception of combined analyses, where CD4+ and CD8+ sequences were merged in silico. The table comes from immuneACCESS by way of TCRdb, which keeps in-frame sequences with V and J called. Part of the clones is missing from these tables; in studies checked, under half for an unresolved V gene and the rest for unknown reasons. The DNA was the basis for D and trimming; V, J and clone size are from that table. For this sample the table gives under 80,000 clones, of which over 85% were detected only once. Roughly 2.6% of the sample belongs to the ten largest clones.

A remark on this clone: Its cognate antigen has yet to be identified. No much larger clone exists at a distance of one base, and base qualities are not known.

Per the publication, the time point label means: newly diagnosed, previously untreated cHL patient sample. PBMCs from patients with newly diagnosed, previously untreated classical Hodgkin lymphoma were sequenced as a comparison group for the relapsed/refractory trial patients. After peripheral blood was drawn into 8 mL Vacutainer Cell Preparation Tubes, PBMCs were isolated by centrifugation and then cryopreserved. V loses 3 bases, J loses 7 bases, and the germline ends lie 13 bases apart. The CDR3 measures 15 amino acids from cysteine to phenylalanine. Only CDR3 DNA is held: 45 bases, read in frame from base 1. Sequences ENHRY (CDR1) and SYGVKD (CDR2) are obtained from the germline V gene.

The chain links TRBV10-3 with TRBJ1-6; TRBD1 is a possible D gene, resting on 5 matching bases. Input material: peripheral blood mononuclear cells (PBMCs). The receptor's source is a human donor with classical Hodgkin lymphoma. The CDR3 corresponds to CAISDNSGGNSPLHF. Read as DNA, the sequence is TGTGCCATCAGTGATAATTCGGGGGGGAATTCACCCCTCCACTTT.